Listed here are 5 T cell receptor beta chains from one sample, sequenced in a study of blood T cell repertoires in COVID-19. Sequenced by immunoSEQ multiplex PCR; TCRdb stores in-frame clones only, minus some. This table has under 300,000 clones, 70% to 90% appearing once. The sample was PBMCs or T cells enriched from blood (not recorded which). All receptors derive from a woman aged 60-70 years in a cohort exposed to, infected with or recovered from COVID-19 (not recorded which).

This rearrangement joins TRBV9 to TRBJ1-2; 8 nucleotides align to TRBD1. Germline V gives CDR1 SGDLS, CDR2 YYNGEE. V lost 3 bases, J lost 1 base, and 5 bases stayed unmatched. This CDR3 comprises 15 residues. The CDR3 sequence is CASSAQDRGNYGYTF. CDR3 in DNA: TGTGCCAGCAGCGCCCAAGACAGGGGTAACTATGGCTACACCTTC.

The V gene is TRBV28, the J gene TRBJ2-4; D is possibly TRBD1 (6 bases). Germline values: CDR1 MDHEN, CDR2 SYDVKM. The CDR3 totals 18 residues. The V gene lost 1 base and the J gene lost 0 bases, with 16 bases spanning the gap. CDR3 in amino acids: CASSLSYNRDVAKNIQYF. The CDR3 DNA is TGTGCCAGCAGTTTATCGTACAACAGGGATGTAGCCAAAAACATTCAGTACTTC.

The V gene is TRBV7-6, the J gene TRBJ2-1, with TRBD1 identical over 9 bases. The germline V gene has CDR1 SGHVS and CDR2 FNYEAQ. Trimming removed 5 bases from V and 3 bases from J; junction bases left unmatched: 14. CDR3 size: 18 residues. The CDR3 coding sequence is TGTGCCAGCAGCCTCGTGGACAGGGGATACACTAGCTACAATGAGCAGTTCTTC. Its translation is CASSLVDRGYTSYNEQFF.

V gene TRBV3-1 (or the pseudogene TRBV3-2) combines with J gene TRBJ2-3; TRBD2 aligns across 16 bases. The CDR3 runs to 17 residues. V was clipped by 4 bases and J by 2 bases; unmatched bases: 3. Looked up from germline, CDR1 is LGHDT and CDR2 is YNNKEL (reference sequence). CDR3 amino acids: CASSPGTSGRATDTQYF. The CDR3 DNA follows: TGTGCCAGCAGCCCAGGGACTAGCGGGAGGGCCACAGATACGCAGTATTTT.

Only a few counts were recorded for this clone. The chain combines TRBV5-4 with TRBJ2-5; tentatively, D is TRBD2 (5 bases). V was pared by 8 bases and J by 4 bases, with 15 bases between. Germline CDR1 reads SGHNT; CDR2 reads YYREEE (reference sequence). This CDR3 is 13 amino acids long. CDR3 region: CASRDGFGETQYF. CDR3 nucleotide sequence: TGTGCCAGTCGGGATGGGTTCGGAGAGACCCAGTACTTC. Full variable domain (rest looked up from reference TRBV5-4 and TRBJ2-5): ETGVTQSPTHLIKTRGQQVTLRCSSQSGHNTVSWYQQALGQGPQFIFQYYREEENGRGNFPPRFSGLQFPNYSSELNVNALELDDSALYLCASRDGFGETQYFGPGTRLLVL.